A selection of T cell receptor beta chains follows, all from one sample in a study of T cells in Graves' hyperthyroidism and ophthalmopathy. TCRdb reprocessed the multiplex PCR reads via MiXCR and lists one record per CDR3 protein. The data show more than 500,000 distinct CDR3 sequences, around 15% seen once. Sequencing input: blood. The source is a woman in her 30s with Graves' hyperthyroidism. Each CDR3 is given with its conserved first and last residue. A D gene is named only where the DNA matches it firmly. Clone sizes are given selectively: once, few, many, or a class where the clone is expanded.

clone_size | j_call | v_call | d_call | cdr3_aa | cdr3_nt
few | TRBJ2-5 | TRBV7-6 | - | CASSYRTVGGPQYF | TGTGCCAGCAGCTACCGTACCGTTGGGGGGCCCCAGTACTTC
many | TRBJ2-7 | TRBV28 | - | CASSTSIGYEQYF | TGTGCCAGCAGTACTAGCATTGGTTACGAGCAGTACTTC
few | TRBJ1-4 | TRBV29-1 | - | CSAGDDSEKLFF | TGCAGCGCCGGGGACGACAGTGAAAAACTGTTTTTT
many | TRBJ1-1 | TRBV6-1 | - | CASRSLANTEAFF | TGTGCCAGCAGGAGTCTGGCGAACACTGAAGCTTTCTTT
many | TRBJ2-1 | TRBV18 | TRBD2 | CASSPGTTTNEQFF | TGTGCCAGCTCACCAGGGACTACTACTAATGAGCAGTTCTTC
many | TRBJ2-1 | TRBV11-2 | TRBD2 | CASSPGLARSNNEQFF | TGTGCCAGCAGCCCTGGACTAGCGAGAAGCAACAATGAGCAGTTCTTC
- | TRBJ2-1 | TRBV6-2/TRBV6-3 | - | CASSYPGLTHFYNEQFF | TGTGCCAGCAGTTACCCCGGACTGACACATTTTTACAATGAGCAGTTCTTC
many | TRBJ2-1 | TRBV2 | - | CASRPRPGEGNEQFF | TGTGCCAGCAGGCCTCGGCCAGGGGAAGGGAATGAGCAGTTCTTC
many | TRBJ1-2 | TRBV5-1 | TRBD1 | CASSPGTDFYGYTF | TGCGCCAGCAGCCCCGGGACAGATTTTTATGGCTACACCTTC
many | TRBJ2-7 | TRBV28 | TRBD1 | CASRGQGSEKYEQYF | TGTGCCAGCAGAGGACAGGGTTCCGAAAAATACGAGCAGTACTTC
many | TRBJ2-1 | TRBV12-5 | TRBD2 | CASAMGQAGVEEQFF | TGTGCTAGTGCCATGGGGCAAGCGGGAGTGGAGGAGCAGTTCTTC
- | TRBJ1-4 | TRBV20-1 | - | CIRHLGVINEKLFF | TGCATCCGTCATCTCGGGGTTATCAATGAAAAACTGTTTTTT
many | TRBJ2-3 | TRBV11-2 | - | CASSRRTTDTQYF | TGTGCCAGCAGCCGACGGACTACAGATACGCAGTATTTT
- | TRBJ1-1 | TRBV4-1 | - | CASSQRGSRGNTEAFF | TGCGCCAGCAGCCAGAGGGGGAGTCGGGGGAACACTGAAGCTTTCTTT
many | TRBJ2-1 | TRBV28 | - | CASSLLQGGYNEQFF | TGTGCCAGCAGTTTATTACAGGGGGGGTACAATGAGCAGTTCTTC
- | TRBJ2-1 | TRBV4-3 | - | CASSQVGAGRERSEQFF | TGCGCCAGCAGCCAAGTCGGTGCGGGACGGGAGAGGAGTGAGCAGTTCTTC
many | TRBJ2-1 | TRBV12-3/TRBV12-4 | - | CASSAEAAYNEQFF | TGTGCCAGCAGTGCAGAGGCTGCTTACAATGAGCAGTTCTTC
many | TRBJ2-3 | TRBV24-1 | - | CATSDRSSTDTQYF | TGTGCCACCAGTGACAGATCAAGCACAGATACGCAGTATTTT
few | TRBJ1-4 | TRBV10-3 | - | CAISDYRERGEKLFF | TGTGCCATCAGTGACTACAGGGAGAGAGGTGAAAAACTGTTTTTT
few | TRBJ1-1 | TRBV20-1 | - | CSASPQGGTAEAFF | TGCAGTGCTAGCCCGCAGGGCGGTACGGCTGAAGCTTTCTTT
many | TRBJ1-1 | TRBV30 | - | CAWSGGSTEAFF | TGTGCCTGGAGTGGGGGATCCACTGAAGCTTTCTTT
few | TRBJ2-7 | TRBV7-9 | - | CASSLAKGGRAANPYEQYF | TGTGCCAGCAGCTTAGCGAAGGGCGGGCGGGCGGCAAACCCTTACGAGCAGTACTTC
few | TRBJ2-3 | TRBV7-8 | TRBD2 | CASSLDDGRSTDTQYF | TGTGCCAGCAGCTTAGACGACGGGAGGAGCACAGATACGCAGTATTTT
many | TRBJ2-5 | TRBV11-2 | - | CASSLELTKGETQYF | TGTGCCAGCAGCTTAGAACTAACCAAGGGAGAGACCCAGTACTTC
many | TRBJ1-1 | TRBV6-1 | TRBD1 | CASSLTGGLYTEAFF | TGTGCCAGCAGTCTGACAGGGGGCCTGTACACTGAAGCTTTCTTT
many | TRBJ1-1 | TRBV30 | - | CAWALPGTKNTEAFF | TGTGCCTGGGCCCTCCCCGGGACAAAGAACACTGAAGCTTTCTTT
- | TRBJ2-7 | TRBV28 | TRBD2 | CASSWRLAGYYEQYF | TGTGCCAGCAGTTGGAGACTAGCGGGGTACTACGAGCAGTACTTC
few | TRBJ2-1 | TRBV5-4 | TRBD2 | CASSFGLAGPSSYNEQFF | TGTGCCAGCAGCTTTGGACTAGCGGGACCAAGCTCCTACAATGAGCAGTTCTTC
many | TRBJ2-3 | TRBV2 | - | CASKGGVVADTQYF | TGTGCCAGCAAGGGTGGAGTAGTGGCAGATACGCAGTATTTT
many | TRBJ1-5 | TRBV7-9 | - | CASSLGLYNQPQHF | TGTGCCAGCAGCCTAGGACTGTACAATCAGCCCCAGCATTTT
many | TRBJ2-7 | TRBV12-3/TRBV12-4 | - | CASSSYDRYEQYF | TGTGCCAGCAGTTCCTACGACCGCTACGAGCAGTACTTC
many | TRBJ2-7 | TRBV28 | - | CASSLRSRAYEQYF | TGTGCCAGCAGTTTACGGTCGCGAGCCTACGAGCAGTACTTC
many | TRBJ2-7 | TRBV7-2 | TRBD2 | CASSLQRENHEQYF | TGTGCCAGCAGCTTACAGCGGGAGAACCACGAGCAGTACTTC
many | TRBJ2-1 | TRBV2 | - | CASSEDRAQRGNEQFF | TGTGCCAGCAGTGAAGACCGGGCCCAAAGGGGGAATGAGCAGTTCTTC
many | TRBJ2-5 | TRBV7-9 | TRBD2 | CASSPTRTRRAGVRRETQYF | TGTGCCAGCAGCCCTACCCGGACCCGACGAGCGGGGGTGAGGCGAGAGACCCAGTACTTC
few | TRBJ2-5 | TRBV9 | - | CASSTSGGGLETQYF | TGTGCCAGCAGCACCTCCGGTGGGGGGCTGGAGACCCAGTACTTC
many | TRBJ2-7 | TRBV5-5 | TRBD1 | CASSFPGQGFDEQYF | TGTGCCAGCAGTTTCCCGGGACAGGGGTTCGACGAGCAGTACTTC
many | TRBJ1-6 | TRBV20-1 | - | CSVLIDSDNSPLHF | TGCAGTGTCCTTATCGATTCCGATAATTCACCCCTCCACTTT
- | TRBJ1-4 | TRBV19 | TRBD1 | CASFEFSTGTISTNEKLFF | TGTGCCAGTTTCGAGTTTTCGACAGGGACTATTTCAACTAATGAAAAACTGTTTTTT
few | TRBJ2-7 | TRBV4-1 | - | CASSQEFPGTASYEQYF | TGCGCCAGCAGCCAAGAATTCCCCGGGACGGCCTCCTACGAGCAGTACTTC
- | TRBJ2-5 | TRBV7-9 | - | CASSLAVGAETQYF | TGTGCCAGCAGCTTAGCGGTGGGGGCAGAGACCCAGTACTTC
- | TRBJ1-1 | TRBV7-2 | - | CASSPLGGSPTMNTEALF | TGTGCCAGCAGCCCCCTAGGTGGCAGCCCGACTATGAACACTGAAGCTCTCTTT
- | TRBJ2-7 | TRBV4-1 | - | CASSQDLSTYEQYF | TGCGCCAGCAGCCAAGATTTATCGACCTACGAGCAGTACTTC
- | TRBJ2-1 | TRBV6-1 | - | CASMAGYNEQFF | TGTGCCAGCATGGCCGGCTACAATGAGCAGTTCTTC
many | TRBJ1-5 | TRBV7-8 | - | CASSLSPSNQPQHF | TGTGCCAGCAGCTTAAGCCCGAGCAATCAGCCCCAGCATTTT
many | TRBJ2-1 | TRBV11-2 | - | CASSLGRHRSNEQFF | TGTGCCAGCAGCTTAGGCCGACATAGGAGCAATGAGCAGTTCTTC
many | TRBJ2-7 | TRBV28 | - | CASSPRVGYEQYF | TGTGCCAGCAGTCCACGCGTGGGCTACGAGCAGTACTTC
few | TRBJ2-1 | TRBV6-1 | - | CASSRGGAYEQFF | TGTGCCAGCAGTAGGGGGGGGGCCTATGAGCAGTTCTTC
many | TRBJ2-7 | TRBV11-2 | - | CASSLISRAEEQYF | TGTGCCAGCAGCTTAATATCTAGAGCGGAAGAGCAGTACTTC
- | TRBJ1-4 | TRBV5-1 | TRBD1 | CASSSDRPNEKLFF | TGCGCCAGCAGCTCGGACAGGCCAAATGAAAAACTGTTTTTT
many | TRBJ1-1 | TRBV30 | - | CAWSVGGGSTEAFF | TGTGCCTGGAGTGTAGGCGGGGGGAGCACTGAAGCTTTCTTT
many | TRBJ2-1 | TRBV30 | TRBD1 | CAFGQGGTGEQFF | TGTGCCTTCGGACAGGGGGGGACGGGTGAGCAGTTCTTC